The rows below give T cell receptor beta chains drawn from one sample of a study of blood T cell repertoires in COVID-19. Repertoires were generated with immunoSEQ multiplex PCR, while TCRdb's copy carries only in-frame clones and drops some. The table lists roughly 65,000 clones, more than 60% of them singletons. The sequencing sample was made of peripheral blood. The source is a human donor in a cohort sampled during active COVID-19. CDR3s include the opening cysteine and the closing phenylalanine or tryptophan.

CDR3aa | j_gene | v_gene | len
CASSLTGLGDIQYF | TRBJ2-4 | TRBV11-2 | 14
CASGFSSGGETQYF | TRBJ2-5 | TRBV12-5 | 14
CASSTGTGGTETQYF | TRBJ2-5 | TRBV6-5 | 15
CATSSRLREDGYTF | TRBJ1-2 | TRBV15 | 14
CASRGGRLNTEAFF | TRBJ1-1 | TRBV2 | 14
CASSLSFGQPLHF | TRBJ1-6 | TRBV7-2 | 13
CSAGGLEKLFF | TRBJ1-4 | TRBV20-1 | 11
CASSCGQGNSPLHF | TRBJ1-6 | TRBV6-7 | 14
CASSFSLIAGSTDTQYF | TRBJ2-3 | TRBV19 | 17
CAISESTLGVSSPLHF | TRBJ1-6 | TRBV10-3 | 16
CAWSPGLSSNQPQHF | TRBJ1-5 | TRBV30 | 15
CASSPPGSGFNYEQYF | TRBJ2-7 | TRBV28 | 16
CASNIDGGSEKTQYF | TRBJ2-5 | TRBV5-1 | 15
CATTRQGDPGGQYF | TRBJ2-3 | TRBV21-1 | 14
CASSWGPGSQYEQYF | TRBJ2-7 | TRBV7-2 | 15
CASSQELTSGTQYF | TRBJ2-5 | TRBV4-1 | 14
CASSLEGTSQETQYF | TRBJ2-5 | TRBV7-2 | 15
CATSGSGGDSYEQYF | TRBJ2-7 | TRBV24-1 | 15
CSVEGQGNEQFF | TRBJ2-1 | TRBV29-1 | 12
CASGGTQETQYF | TRBJ2-5 | TRBV19 | 12
CASSRASGGYNEQFF | TRBJ2-1 | TRBV3-1/TRBV3-2 | 15
CASSSTLGTGPGGYGYTF | TRBJ1-2 | TRBV5-6 | 18
CASSSLAGGPSYNEQFF | TRBJ2-1 | TRBV28 | 17
CASSWNRENYGYTF | TRBJ1-2 | TRBV5-4 | 14
CASSNAGSGELFF | TRBJ2-2 | TRBV19 | 13
CASRRQRASGQETQYF | TRBJ2-5 | TRBV2 | 16
CASSFSGEAFF | TRBJ1-1 | TRBV28 | 11
CASSEESLAAGELFF | TRBJ2-2 | TRBV6-1 | 15
CASSLDQGNEKLFF | TRBJ1-4 | TRBV5-5 | 14
CASSDRQGAPDTEAFF | TRBJ1-1 | TRBV9 | 16
CATMPGQGEGGYTF | TRBJ1-2 | TRBV6-6 | 14
CASSLGGATGLAKETQYF | TRBJ2-5 | TRBV7-2 | 18
CASSESGGVSTDTQYF | TRBJ2-3 | TRBV10-2 | 16
CASSPAGQGSHGELFF | TRBJ2-2 | TRBV5-1 | 16
CASTVEGSSYEQYF | TRBJ2-7 | TRBV2 | 14
CASSWGPNTEAFF | TRBJ1-1 | TRBV19 | 13
CASSSDRPDSYNEQFF | TRBJ2-1 | TRBV5-6 | 16
CASSPGTGFETQYF | TRBJ2-5 | TRBV7-9 | 14
CSASSWGHNEKLFF | TRBJ1-4 | TRBV20-1 | 14
CASTNSGTGRQMVNTEAFF | TRBJ1-1 | TRBV7-2 | 19
CASSIEGLRTVGYTF | TRBJ1-2 | TRBV19 | 15
CASSLRTGDEGEQYF | TRBJ2-7 | TRBV11-3 | 15
CASSGQGHRSNQPQHF | TRBJ1-5 | TRBV19 | 16
CASSASGQGKNIQYF | TRBJ2-4 | TRBV10-2 | 15
CASSPEYTEAFF | TRBJ1-1 | TRBV18 | 12
CASSSRLAGKSTDTQYF | TRBJ2-3 | TRBV5-1 | 17
CASSQQGDWQYF | TRBJ2-7 | TRBV28 | 12
CASVSSGTYEQYF | TRBJ2-7 | TRBV28 | 13
CASSTRKGSGYEQYF | TRBJ2-7 | TRBV19 | 15
CAWSASLSGATSHEQFF | TRBJ2-1 | TRBV30 | 17
CASSSLGQGNSPLHF | TRBJ1-6 | TRBV7-9 | 15
CASSLYGGQGYEQYF | TRBJ2-7 | TRBV11-3 | 15
CASSLDPNSYEQYF | TRBJ2-7 | TRBV11-2 | 14
CASSWGQGARTEAFF | TRBJ1-1 | TRBV6-6 | 15
CASSCTRQGRQLNQPQHF | TRBJ1-5 | TRBV21-1 | 18
CASSRGGTTGPTYGYTF | TRBJ1-2 | TRBV5-4 | 17
CATSDSGTGSYNEQFF | TRBJ2-1 | TRBV24-1 | 16
CASSQTANTEAFF | TRBJ1-1 | TRBV19 | 13
CASSLGDRGLYGYTF | TRBJ1-2 | TRBV5-6 | 15
CASSPLGANVLTF | TRBJ2-6 | TRBV9 | 13